These T cell receptor beta chains were read from a single sample in a study of blood T cell repertoires in COVID-19. The protocol was immunoSEQ multiplex PCR, while the TCRdb copy is restricted to in-frame clones and leaves out a portion. Here the sample spans fewer than 200,000 clones, just under 85% being singletons. What was sequenced was peripheral blood. The receptors come from a man aged 40-49 years who had recovered from COVID-19. Both conserved end residues are part of each CDR3. A D gene is named only where the DNA matches it firmly. The size of a clone is reported for some rows only, either as once, few or many, or as a class for expanded clones.

J | V | size | D | CDR3 | DNA
TRBJ1-1 | TRBV19 | NA | NA | CASSIGGGSNTEAFF | TGTGCCAGTAGTATAGGGGGAGGGTCGAACACTGAAGCTTTCTTT
TRBJ2-7 | TRBV6-5 | NA | NA | CASSHMRYYEQYF | TGTGCCAGCAGTCATATGCGGTACTACGAGCAGTACTTC
TRBJ2-2 | TRBV7-6 | NA | NA | CASSPWGGANTGELFF | TGTGCCAGCAGCCCTTGGGGCGGGGCGAACACCGGGGAGCTGTTTTTT
TRBJ2-1 | TRBV19 | NA | TRBD1 | CATRSRDSGYNEQFF | TGTGCCACGAGGAGCCGGGACAGTGGGTACAATGAGCAGTTCTTC
TRBJ1-2 | TRBV15 | NA | NA | CATSTPDSGYGYTF | TGTGCCACCAGCACTCCGGACAGTGGGTATGGCTACACCTTC
TRBJ2-7 | TRBV5-4 | NA | TRBD1 | CASSAAGGNEQYF | TGTGCCAGCAGCGCCGCAGGGGGCAACGAGCAGTACTTC
TRBJ1-4 | TRBV18 | NA | TRBD1 | CASSPIQGATNEKLFF | TGTGCCAGCTCACCGATACAGGGGGCCACTAATGAAAAACTGTTTTTT
TRBJ1-5 | TRBV7-9 | NA | NA | CASSGGGQPQHF | TGTGCCAGCAGCGGGGGGGGTCAGCCCCAGCATTTT
TRBJ1-5 | TRBV6-2/TRBV6-3 | NA | NA | CASSSGTHSNQPQHF | TGTGCCAGCAGTTCCGGGACACATAGCAATCAGCCCCAGCATTTT
TRBJ2-7 | TRBV4-2 | NA | NA | CASSQVGGRQGSTSTPYEQYF | TGTGCCAGCAGCCAAGTTGGGGGGAGACAGGGATCAACCTCGACCCCCTACGAGCAGTACTTC
TRBJ1-1 | TRBV2 | NA | NA | CARTHTGRDTEAFF | TGTGCCAGAACCCATACAGGGCGGGACACTGAAGCTTTCTTT
TRBJ1-3 | TRBV6-2/TRBV6-3 | NA | TRBD1 | CASSWDSGNTIYF | TGTGCCAGCAGCTGGGACAGTGGAAACACCATATATTTT
TRBJ1-5 | TRBV6-4 | NA | TRBD1 | CASRDRGGYSNQPQHF | TGTGCCAGCAGGGACAGGGGAGGATATAGCAATCAGCCCCAGCATTTT
TRBJ1-2 | TRBV6-5 | NA | TRBD1 | CASRTDRVNYGYTF | TGTGCCAGCAGGACGGACAGGGTTAACTATGGCTACACCTTC
TRBJ2-2 | TRBV14 | NA | NA | CASSKDSNTGELFF | TGTGCCAGCAGTAAGGACAGTAACACCGGGGAGCTGTTTTTT
TRBJ2-7 | TRBV6-5 | NA | TRBD2 | CASSPQLASYEQYF | TGTGCCAGCAGTCCTCAACTAGCGTCCTACGAGCAGTACTTC
TRBJ1-6 | TRBV7-2 | NA | NA | CASSLREGPSYNSPLHF | TGTGCCAGCAGCTTAAGGGAGGGGCCCTCCTATAATTCACCCCTCCACTTT
TRBJ2-3 | TRBV4-3 | once | TRBD1 | CASSRTPGQSTDTQYF | TGCGCCAGCAGCCGAACGCCGGGACAGAGCACAGATACGCAGTATTTT
TRBJ1-2 | TRBV11-2 | once | TRBD1 | CASSQTGRLYYGYTF | TGTGCCAGCAGCCAGACAGGGCGGCTTTACTATGGCTACACCTTC
TRBJ2-3 | TRBV6-2/TRBV6-3 | NA | NA | CASSSWTAGSSDTQYF | TGTGCCAGCAGTTCCTGGACAGCGGGGAGTAGTGATACGCAGTATTTT
TRBJ1-1 | TRBV12-3/TRBV12-4 | NA | TRBD1 | CASRMTGTEAFF | TGTGCCAGCAGGATGACAGGGACTGAAGCTTTCTTT
TRBJ2-1 | TRBV11-1 | NA | NA | CASSLAEYGYNEQFF | TGTGCCAGCAGCTTAGCGGAGTATGGATACAATGAGCAGTTCTTC
TRBJ2-5 | TRBV5-6 | NA | NA | CASSLVGIQETQYF | TGTGCCAGCAGCTTGGTCGGGATCCAAGAGACCCAGTACTTC
TRBJ1-2 | TRBV5-4 | NA | NA | CASSLKGANYGYTF | TGTGCCAGCAGCTTGAAGGGAGCTAACTATGGCTACACCTTC
TRBJ2-5 | TRBV7-2 | NA | NA | CASSLEWQTQYF | TGTGCCAGCAGCTTAGAGTGGCAGACCCAGTACTTC
TRBJ1-1 | TRBV7-3 | NA | NA | CASSSGGTEAFF | TGTGCCAGCAGCTCCGGAGGGACTGAAGCTTTCTTT
TRBJ1-2 | TRBV19 | NA | TRBD1 | CASNMRRDRTTGYTF | TGTGCCAGTAACATGAGGCGGGACAGGACAACTGGCTACACCTTC
TRBJ2-2 | TRBV5-4 | NA | TRBD2 | CASSRTSGRAGELFF | TGTGCCAGCAGTAGGACTAGCGGGAGGGCCGGGGAGCTGTTTTTT
TRBJ2-7 | TRBV6-5 | NA | TRBD1 | CASPDRGSYEQYF | TGTGCCAGCCCCGACAGGGGATCCTACGAGCAGTACTTC
TRBJ1-5 | TRBV24-1 | NA | NA | CATGSAGGSNQPQHF | TGTGCCACCGGGTCCGCAGGCGGGAGCAATCAGCCCCAGCATTTT
TRBJ2-7 | TRBV6-5 | NA | TRBD1 | CASSYGDRGELEQYF | TGTGCCAGCAGTTACGGGGACAGGGGGGAACTCGAGCAGTACTTC
TRBJ1-3 | TRBV11-3 | NA | TRBD1 | CASSNRTGVDTIYF | TGTGCCAGCAGCAACCGGACAGGGGTTGACACCATATATTTT
TRBJ2-1 | TRBV7-2 | NA | TRBD2 | CASSFRLAGAGNEQFF | TGTGCCAGCAGCTTCCGACTAGCGGGGGCAGGGAATGAGCAGTTCTTC
TRBJ1-3 | TRBV7-2 | NA | NA | CASSLGSLGDTIYF | TGTGCCAGCAGCTTAGGTAGTTTGGGAGACACCATATATTTT
TRBJ2-2 | TRBV27 | NA | TRBD2 | CASSFPGGAGTGELFF | TGTGCCAGCAGCTTTCCCGGGGGGGCTGGAACCGGGGAGCTGTTTTTT
TRBJ1-1 | TRBV29-1 | NA | NA | CSVTRLNTEAFF | TGCAGCGTTACGCGGCTAAACACTGAAGCTTTCTTT
TRBJ2-2 | TRBV11-3 | NA | TRBD2 | CASSLRIWLAGVNTGELFF | TGTGCCAGCAGCTTGCGGATTTGGCTAGCGGGGGTTAACACCGGGGAGCTGTTTTTT
TRBJ2-7 | TRBV6-6 | NA | NA | CATEPDTSYEQYF | TGTGCCACCGAACCCGACACCTCCTACGAGCAGTACTTC
TRBJ1-1 | TRBV6-5 | few | TRBD1 | CASSRQGWSEAFF | TGTGCCAGCAGCCGACAGGGTTGGTCTGAAGCTTTCTTT
TRBJ2-5 | TRBV27 | NA | TRBD2 | CASKSGNQETQYF | TGTGCCAGCAAAAGCGGGAACCAAGAGACCCAGTACTTC
TRBJ2-7 | TRBV4-1 | NA | TRBD1 | CASSQDRGQGAHEQYF | TGCGCCAGCAGCCAAGACCGGGGACAGGGGGCCCACGAGCAGTACTTC
TRBJ2-7 | TRBV27 | NA | NA | CASSPEQGPTSYYEQYF | TGTGCCAGCAGTCCCGAACAGGGACCAACTTCGTACTACGAGCAGTACTTC
TRBJ2-7 | TRBV6-5 | NA | TRBD2 | CASSPGTSGRYEQYF | TGTGCCAGCAGTCCTGGGACTAGCGGGAGATACGAGCAGTACTTC
TRBJ2-1 | TRBV4-1 | NA | NA | CASSRPGQNTYNEQFF | TGCGCCAGCAGCCGACCGGGACAAAATACCTACAATGAGCAGTTCTTC
TRBJ2-7 | TRBV18 | few | NA | CASSPPTLGDYEQYF | TGTGCCAGCTCACCCCCTACGCTCGGGGACTACGAGCAGTACTTC
TRBJ2-7 | TRBV10-3 | NA | NA | CAISVGGPYEQYF | TGTGCCATCAGTGTCGGGGGTCCCTACGAGCAGTACTTC
TRBJ1-5 | TRBV7-2 | once | TRBD1 | CASSFGTGGYQPQHF | TGTGCCAGCAGCTTTGGGACAGGGGGGTATCAGCCCCAGCATTTT
TRBJ1-5 | TRBV4-2 | NA | NA | CASSQQGSSNQPQHF | TGTGCCAGCAGCCAACAGGGGAGTAGCAATCAGCCCCAGCATTTT